The 12 T cell receptor beta chains given below trace back to one sample, sequenced in a study of T cell repertoires and HLA-DP antigens. The table came from immunoSEQ multiplex PCR; TCRdb's copy has only in-frame clones and leaves some out. This sample yields approximately 100,000 clones, of which roughly 86% are seen a single time; 1.7% belongs to the top ten. No cognate antigen is known for these TCRs. The sequencing sample was made of CD4+ T cells from PBMCs. The receptors come from a man aged 45-60 years in good health and CMV-seronegative.

By sample share, this clone is medium-sized (0.01 to 0.1%). V gene TRBV2 combines with J gene TRBJ2-3; 10 positions match TRBD2. V was pared by 2 bases and J by 10 bases, with 12 bases of the junction left unmatched. The CDR3 loop spans 16 amino acids. The V gene's germline CDR1 is SNHLY and CDR2 FYNNEI. CDR3 residues: CASSERIAGGREAQYF. The DNA of the CDR3 is TGTGCCAGCAGTGAAAGGATAGCGGGAGGCCGGGAGGCGCAGTATTTT. Based on the CDR3 plus reference TRBV2 and TRBJ2-3, the full variable domain is EPEVTQTPSHQVTQMGQEVILRCVPISNHLYFYWYRQILGQKVEFLVSFYNNEISEKSEIFDDQFSVERPDGSNFTLKIRSTKLEDSAMYFCASSERIAGGREAQYFGPGTRLTVL.

This sequence joins TRBV7-2 and TRBJ1-1; TRBD1 might be the D (6 bases). V dropped 2 bases and J dropped 6 bases, with 7 bases sitting between them. The CDR3 loop spans 12 amino acids. CDR1 is SGHTA and CDR2 is FQGNSA in the germline V gene. The CDR3 protein is CASSLQGSEAFF. The DNA of the CDR3 is TGTGCCAGCAGCTTACAGGGGTCTGAAGCTTTCTTT.

This rearrangement joins TRBV5-4 to TRBJ2-7, with D perhaps TRBD2 (7 bases). CDR3 length: 15 residues. V was clipped by 0 bases and J by 4 bases, with 14 bases between them. The germline V gene has CDR1 SGHNT and CDR2 YYREEE (reference sequence). For the CDR3, the DNA is TGTGCCAGCAGCTTGGCCGGGGGGCCCCGTTACGAGCAGTACTTC. This gives the protein CASSLAGGPRYEQYF.

For the CDR3, the DNA is TGTGCCAGCAGCTTCCAGGGAGGGAACTACGAGCAGTACTTC. As protein: CASSFQGGNYEQYF. The chain couples TRBV5-6 to TRBJ2-7; TRBD2 aligns across 7 bases. CDR3 length: 14 amino acids. The germline CDR1 and CDR2 sequences are SGHDT and YYEEEE. Unmatched junction bases numbered 5, after V lost 2 bases and J lost 3 bases.

The J gene is TRBJ2-6, the V gene TRBV28; 8 bases align to TRBD1. From germline, CDR1 is MDHEN and CDR2 SYDVKM. The CDR3 length is 18 residues. The trim removed 6 bases at V and 4 bases at J, leaving 14 bases unmatched. The CDR3, as DNA: TGTGCCAGCAGCATCTCGACAGGGGTCCTCCTGGGGGCCAACGTCCTGACTTTC. This gives the protein CASSISTGVLLGANVLTF.

This clone was observed a single time. The V and J genes are TRBV4-3 and TRBJ2-7; TRBD2 agrees at 9 bases. The germline gives CDR1 LGHNA, CDR2 YSLEER. The CDR3 consists of 18 residues. Trimming removed 0 bases from V and 3 bases from J; junction bases left unmatched: 12. CDR3: CASSQDPTSGGTRYEQYF. In DNA, the CDR3 is TGCGCCAGCAGCCAAGATCCTACCAGCGGGGGGACCCGCTACGAGCAGTACTTC.

The sample holds one count of this clone. CDR3: CASSERRGIRTDTQYF. CDR3 in DNA: TGTGCCAGCAGTGAAAGAAGGGGAATTCGCACAGATACGCAGTATTTT. The chain recombines TRBV2 with TRBJ2-3; TRBD1 might be the D (5 bases). V gave up 2 bases and J gave up 1 base, with 13 bases separating them. Germline loops: CDR1 SNHLY, CDR2 FYNNEI. The CDR3 consists of 16 residues.

This chain connects TRBV7-2 to TRBJ2-1, with 9 bases fitting TRBD2. The germline V gene encodes CDR1 SGHTA and CDR2 FQGNSA. CDR3 length: 16 residues. V lost 3 bases and J lost 6; bases outside the gene matches: 9. This CDR3 is CASSFLDSGGSNEQFF. The CDR3 nucleotides read TGTGCCAGCAGCTTTTTAGATAGCGGGGGCTCCAATGAGCAGTTCTTC. Based on the CDR3 plus reference TRBV7-2 and TRBJ2-1, the full variable domain is GAGVSQSPSNKVTEKGKDVELRCDPISGHTALYWYRQSLGQGLEFLIYFQGNSAPDKSGLPSDRFSAERTGGSVSTLTIQRTQQEDSAVYLCASSFLDSGGSNEQFFGPGTRLTVL.

The chain uses TRBV6-1 and TRBJ2-1, with D tentatively TRBD1 or TRBD2 (7 bases each). V was shortened by 3 bases and J by 8 bases, with 17 bases between the two germline ends. Germline V gene lookup returns CDR1 MNHNS and CDR2 SASEGT. This CDR3 has 15 amino acids. The CDR3 sequence is CASSEMTGRVDEQFF. The DNA for the CDR3 is TGTGCCAGCAGTGAGATGACAGGGAGGGTGGATGAGCAGTTCTTC.

The chain has TRBV30 and TRBJ1-3; D is ambiguous. Germline V gene data show CDR1 as GTSNPN and CDR2 as SVGIG (reference sequence). The germline V and J ends were trimmed by 3 bases and 4 bases, with 13 bases remaining between them. This CDR3 is built from 14 residues. In DNA form, the CDR3 reads TGTGCCTGGAGCAAGGGCTTGGGAGGAAACACCATATATTTT. Protein: CAWSKGLGGNTIYF.

CDR3 amino acids: CASSEGPSDRGRNQPQHF. The CDR3 DNA sequence: TGTGCCAGCAGTGAAGGACCTTCTGACAGGGGCCGCAATCAGCCCCAGCATTTT. This chain links TRBV2 with TRBJ1-5, with 8 bases fitting TRBD1. The CDR3 has 18 residues. J gave up 2 bases and V 1 base, and 10 bases lay outside the gene matches. Germline values: CDR1 SNHLY, CDR2 FYNNEI.

This rearrangement joins TRBV9 to TRBJ1-2, with no clear D. The CDR3 consists of 18 residues. Germline CDR1 reads SGDLS; CDR2 reads YYNGEE. V lost 0 bases and J 2 bases, leaving 20 bases between the germline ends. In DNA form, the CDR3 reads TGTGCCAGCAGCGTAGCTTCAATTTTCGACGGTTACAACTATGGCTACACCTTC. It codes for CASSVASIFDGYNYGYTF.